The 21 T cell receptor beta chains below were found in one sample sequenced in a study of blood T cell repertoires in COVID-19. TCRdb's copy holds only in-frame clones and misses some; the assay was immunoSEQ multiplex PCR. The sample lists 50,000 to 55,000 clones, roughly four fifths seen once, with 14% to 15% in the top ten. Sequenced input: peripheral blood. These receptor sequences come from a human donor in a cohort sampled during active COVID-19.

The V call is TRBV7-2, the J call TRBJ2-7; the match to TRBD2 covers 8 bases. V trimming: 7 bases; J trimming: 8 bases; junction bases outside the gene matches: 13. The CDR3 runs 14 residues. Per germline, CDR1 SGHTA and CDR2 FQGNSA. The CDR3 loop reads CASTTSGGYGKQYF. The CDR3, as DNA: TGTGCCAGCACTACATCGGGGGGGTATGGGAAGCAGTACTTC. The full variable domain, its missing parts supplied by reference TRBV7-2 and TRBJ2-7, is GAGVSQSPSNKVTEKGKDVELRCDPISGHTALYWYRQSLGQGLEFLIYFQGNSAPDKSGLPSDRFSAERTGGSVSTLTIQRTQQEDSAVYLCASTTSGGYGKQYFGPGTRLTVT.

This clone was seen a handful of times. V gene TRBV4-3 combines with J gene TRBJ2-3; tentative D call: TRBD1 (5 bases). CDR3 size: 17 residues. The germline V gene has CDR1 LGHNA and CDR2 YSLEER. V dropped 1 base and J dropped 2 bases, with 16 bases sitting between them. The DNA of the CDR3 is TGCGCCAGCAGCCAAGGAGGACACAGGAAGGACACAGATACGCAGTATTTT. It yields the protein CASSQGGHRKDTDTQYF.

Remarks on this clone: Other DNA sequences of this sample code for an identical CDR3. This chain uses TRBV7-3 with TRBJ2-2, with 8 bases identical to TRBD2. Germline CDR1 reads SGHTA; CDR2 reads FQGTGA. The CDR3 runs to 16 residues. Trimming cost V 4 bases and J 0 bases; bases outside gene matches: 4. The CDR3 is CASSSAGVTNTGELFF. As DNA, the CDR3 is TGTGCCAGCAGCTCAGCGGGGGTAACGAACACCGGGGAGCTGTTTTTT. Together with reference TRBV7-3 and TRBJ2-2, the CDR3 gives the full variable domain: GAGVSQTPSNKVTEKGKYVELRCDPISGHTALYWYRQSLGQGPEFLIYFQGTGAADDSGLPNDRFFAVRPEGSVSTLKIQRTERGDSAVYLCASSSAGVTNTGELFFGEGSRLTVL.

This clone appeared a single time. The CDR3 protein is CASSPGASPGNTIYF. The CDR3 nucleotides read TGTGCCAGCTCACCGGGGGCCTCTCCCGGAAACACCATATATTTT. This chain links TRBV18 with TRBJ1-3; the D gene is possibly TRBD1 (6 bases). Germline CDR1 and CDR2: KGHSH and LQKENI. This CDR3 is 15 amino acids long. V was shortened by 3 bases and J by 4 bases, with 13 bases between the two germline ends.

This chain links TRBV14 with TRBJ2-3; D gene unclear. Germline loops: CDR1 SGHDN, CDR2 FVKESK. V was shortened by 1 base and J by 8 bases, with 19 bases between the two germline ends. The CDR3 length is 16 residues. The CDR3: CASSQGPTVGPTTQYF. CDR3 coding DNA: TGTGCCAGCAGCCAAGGGCCCACGGTTGGGCCGACTACGCAGTATTTT.

V gene TRBV12-5 combines with J gene TRBJ2-5, with a possible D match to TRBD2 (6 bases). Trimming took off 6 bases at V and 7 bases at J, with 18 bases between the two ends. The CDR3 is 14 amino acids. Germline CDR1 reads LGHNT; CDR2 reads FRNRAP. The CDR3 sequence: CASGHTSLGRTQYF. The CDR3 region has the DNA TGTGCTAGTGGACACACTAGCCTGGGACGGACCCAGTACTTC.

The J gene is TRBJ2-5, the V gene TRBV27; 10 positions match TRBD1. Germline V gives CDR1 MNHEY, CDR2 SMNVEV (reference sequence). The CDR3 is made up of 14 amino acids. Trimming removed 8 bases from V and 1 base from J; junction bases left unmatched: 4. The CDR3 DNA reads as TGTGCCAGCTGTGACAGGGGGCCCCAAGAGACCCAGTACTTC. Its translation is CASCDRGPQETQYF.

V and J are TRBV9 and TRBJ2-1, with D hard to call. The V end lost 0 bases, the J end lost 2 bases, and 9 bases lay between the germline ends. The germline CDR1 and CDR2 sequences are SGDLS and YYNGEE. This CDR3 is 15 amino acids long. DNA of the CDR3: TGTGCCAGCAGCGTAGGTTGGCGGACCTACAATGAGCAGTTCTTC. This codes for CASSVGWRTYNEQFF.

This clone was counted a single time. This chain joins TRBV7-2 and TRBJ2-1; no firm D call. CDR3 length: 15 amino acids. The V end lost 0 bases, the J end lost 7 bases, and 13 bases lay between the germline ends. Germline assignment: CDR1 SGHTA and CDR2 FQGNSA. CDR3 loop: CASSLASIRTNEQFF. The CDR3 bases are TGTGCCAGCAGCTTAGCTTCCATCCGAACTAATGAGCAGTTCTTC.

This clone was picked up a small number of times. The V gene is TRBV7-9, the J gene TRBJ1-4; no definite D call. V gave up 5 bases and J gave up 2 bases, with 9 bases separating them. The CDR3 contains 14 residues. The V gene's germline CDR1 is SEHNR and CDR2 FQNEAQ (reference sequence). The CDR3 nucleotides read TGTGCCAGCAGCGCCTTTGAGACTAATGAAAAACTGTTTTTT. It codes for CASSAFETNEKLFF.

There are a few counts of this clone. The gene calls are TRBV6-5 and TRBJ2-5, with 8 bases matching TRBD1. Germline V CDR1 and CDR2: MNHEY, SVGAGI. The V segment lost 4 bases and the J segment 5 bases; nucleotides outside the gene matches: 6. The CDR3 covers 14 residues. CDR3 sequence: CASSLGRGRETQYF. CDR3 coding DNA: TGTGCCAGCAGTTTGGGCAGGGGGCGGGAGACCCAGTACTTC.

The V and J genes are TRBV19 and TRBJ1-1; D is unresolved. Trimming pared 5 bases from V and 5 bases from J, leaving 6 bases between. Looked up from germline, CDR1 is LNHDA and CDR2 is SQIVND (reference sequence). The CDR3 has 11 residues. The CDR3 loop reads CASSYRTEAFF. DNA of the CDR3: TGTGCCAGTAGTTATAGAACTGAAGCTTTCTTT.

This rearrangement joins TRBV7-9 to TRBJ1-5; possible D gene TRBD1, 6 bases. The CDR3 sequence is 14 residues long. Germline V gene sequence: CDR1 SEHNR, CDR2 FQNEAQ (reference sequence). V lost 5 bases and J 1 base, leaving 9 bases between the germline ends. CDR3 loop: CASSTRGSNQPQHF. The DNA for the CDR3 is TGTGCCAGCAGCACCAGGGGAAGCAATCAGCCCCAGCATTTT.

The chain combines TRBV7-8 with TRBJ1-2; 8 bases line up with TRBD1. The CDR3 runs to 15 residues. Germline CDR1 is SGHVS and CDR2 is FQNEAQ. The ends lost 5 bases at V and 0 bases at J; junction bases unmatched: 5. CDR3 nucleotide sequence: TGTGCCAGCAGCGGTCGACAGGGGACTAACTATGGCTACACCTTC. Translating gives CASSGRQGTNYGYTF.

The V call is TRBV7-8, the J call TRBJ1-2; D is unclear. Deletions cut 1 base from V and 4 bases from J, with 10 bases between. From germline, CDR1 is SGHVS and CDR2 FQNEAQ. The CDR3 loop spans 14 amino acids. This CDR3 reads CASSLDREGYGYTF. CDR3 DNA: TGTGCCAGCAGCTTAGACCGGGAGGGCTATGGCTACACCTTC.

This clone came up a few times. This chain connects TRBV18 to TRBJ1-2, with TRBD1 matching over 9 bases. CDR3 length: 14 residues. Germline CDR1 and CDR2: KGHSH and LQKENI. V was pared by 4 bases and J by 4 bases, with 4 bases of the junction left unmatched. The CDR3 is CASSRTGERYGYTF. CDR3 DNA: TGTGCCAGCTCACGGACAGGGGAGCGCTATGGCTACACCTTC.

This chain links TRBV19 with TRBJ1-1, with TRBD1 matching over 8 bases. Trimming at V came to 7 bases and at J to 0 bases, leaving 10 bases not matched to a gene. Germline V gives CDR1 LNHDA, CDR2 SQIVND (reference sequence). CDR3 size: 16 residues. This CDR3 reads CASKGPGQGMNTEAFF. CDR3 DNA sequence: TGTGCCAGTAAGGGCCCCGGACAGGGCATGAACACTGAAGCTTTCTTT.

The chain links TRBV5-4 to TRBJ2-1, with 12 bases lining up with TRBD2. V dropped 7 bases and J dropped 9; count of bases not matched to a gene: 14. Per germline, CDR1 SGHNT and CDR2 YYREEE (reference sequence). This CDR3 region has 16 residues. CDR3 sequence (DNA): TGTGCCAGCTCAACTAGCGGGGGGAAGATAACGAGTGAGCAGTTCTTC. Translation gives CASSTSGGKITSEQFF. The variable domain in full, completed from reference TRBV5-4 and TRBJ2-1, reads ETGVTQSPTHLIKTRGQQVTLRCSSQSGHNTVSWYQQALGQGPQFIFQYYREEENGRGNFPPRFSGLQFPNYSSELNVNALELDDSALYLCASSTSGGKITSEQFFGPGTRLTVL.

This chain joins TRBV30 and TRBJ1-5; TRBD1 matches at 7 bases. V lost 1 base and J lost 5; bases outside the gene matches: 5. Germline values: CDR1 GTSNPN, CDR2 SVGIG (reference sequence). This CDR3 has 14 amino acids. The CDR3 is CAWSDQTGDQPQHF. CDR3 sequence (DNA): TGTGCCTGGAGTGATCAAACAGGGGATCAGCCCCAGCATTTT.

The J gene is TRBJ1-2, the V gene TRBV6-4, with 8 bases identical to TRBD1. Unmatched junction bases numbered 8, after V lost 8 bases and J lost 3 bases. This CDR3 has 14 amino acids. CDR1 is MRHNA and CDR2 is SNTAGT in the germline V gene. CDR3 amino acids: CASPPTGDDYGYTF. In DNA form, the CDR3 reads TGTGCCAGCCCACCGACAGGGGACGACTATGGCTACACCTTC.

The V call is TRBV19, the J call TRBJ2-1; D is possibly TRBD2 (6 bases). The CDR3 runs to 13 residues. Germline V gene sequence: CDR1 LNHDA, CDR2 SQIVND (reference sequence). V lost 8 bases and J lost 7, with 15 bases in between. The CDR3 DNA reads TGTGCCAGTTCGCGGGGAGACCAAAATGAGCAGTTCTTC. Its protein product is CASSRGDQNEQFF.